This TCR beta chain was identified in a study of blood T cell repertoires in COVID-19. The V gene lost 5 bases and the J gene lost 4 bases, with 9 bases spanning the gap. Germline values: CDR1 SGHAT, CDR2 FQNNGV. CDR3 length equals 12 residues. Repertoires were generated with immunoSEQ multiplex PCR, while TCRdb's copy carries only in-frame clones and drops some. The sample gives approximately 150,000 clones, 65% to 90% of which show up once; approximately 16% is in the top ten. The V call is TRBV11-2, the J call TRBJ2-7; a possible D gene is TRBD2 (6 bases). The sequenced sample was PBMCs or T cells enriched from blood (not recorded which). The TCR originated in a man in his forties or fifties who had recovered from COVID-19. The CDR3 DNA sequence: TGTGCCAGCAGCCTACTAGCTTACGAGCAGTACTTC. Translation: CASSLLAYEQYF.